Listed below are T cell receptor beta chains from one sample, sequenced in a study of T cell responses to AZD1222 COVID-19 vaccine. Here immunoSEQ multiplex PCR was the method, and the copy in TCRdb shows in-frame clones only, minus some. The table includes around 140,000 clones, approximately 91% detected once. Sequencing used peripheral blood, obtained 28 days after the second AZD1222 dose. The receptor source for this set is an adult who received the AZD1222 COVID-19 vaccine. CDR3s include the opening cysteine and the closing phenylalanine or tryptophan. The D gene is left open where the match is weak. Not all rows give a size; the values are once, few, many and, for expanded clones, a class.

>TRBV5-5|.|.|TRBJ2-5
TGTGCCAGCAGCGGAATGACGGTGTACCAAGAGACCCAGTACTTC
CASSGMTVYQETQYF
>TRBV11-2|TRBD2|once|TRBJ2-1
TGTGCCAGCAGCTGGCTACTAGCGGGAGACGACAATGAGCAGTTCTTC
CASSWLLAGDDNEQFF
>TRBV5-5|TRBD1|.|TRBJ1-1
TGTGCCAGCAGCCCCCAGACAGGGGCAACTGAAGCTTTCTTT
CASSPQTGATEAFF
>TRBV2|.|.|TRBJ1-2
TGTGCCAGCAGTGAGCAGGGACCCTATGGCTACACCTTC
CASSEQGPYGYTF
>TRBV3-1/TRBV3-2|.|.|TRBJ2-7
TGTGCCAGCAGCCAAGAAAGAGGGGTCTCCTACGAGCAGTACTTC
CASSQERGVSYEQYF
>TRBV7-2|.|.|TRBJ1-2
TGTGCCAGCAGTTTCAACAGGGACTCGTACTATGGCTACACCTTC
CASSFNRDSYYGYTF
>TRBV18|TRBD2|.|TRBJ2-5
TGTGCCAGCTCACCAGGGACTAGCGGGAGTGGGCAAGAGACCCAGTACTTC
CASSPGTSGSGQETQYF
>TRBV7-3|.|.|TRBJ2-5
TGTGCCAGCAGTAGGGGGGTGACGTCTGAGACCCAGTACTTC
CASSRGVTSETQYF
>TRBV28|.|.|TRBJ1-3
TGTGCCAGCCCCCCAAGTCTCCTAGAAGGAGGGGACGGAAACACCATATATTTT
CASPPSLLEGGDGNTIYF
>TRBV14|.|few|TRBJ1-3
TGTGCCAGCAGCCAAGATTTTTGGGTAGGGTCTGGAAACACCATATATTTT
CASSQDFWVGSGNTIYF
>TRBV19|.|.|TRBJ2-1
TGTGCCAGCCGGAAACTCGGGGCTTCATACAATGAGCAGTTCTTC
CASRKLGASYNEQFF
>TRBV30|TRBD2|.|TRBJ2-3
TGTGCCTGGAGTGTACCCCAAGGACAGCGGGAGGGTACCTATACGCAGTATTTT
CAWSVPQGQREGTYTQYF
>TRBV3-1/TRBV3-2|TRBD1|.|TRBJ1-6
TGTGCCAGCAGCAGGACCGGGACAGGGACCTCACCCCTCCACTTT
CASSRTGTGTSPLHF
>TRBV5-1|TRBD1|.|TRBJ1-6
TGCGCCAGCAGCAGGGGGCCGGGATTCAATTCACCCCTCCACTTT
CASSRGPGFNSPLHF
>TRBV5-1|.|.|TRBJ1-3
TGCGCCAGCAGCTTGGGACAGATCTCTGGAAACACCATATATTTT
CASSLGQISGNTIYF
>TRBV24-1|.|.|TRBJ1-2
TGTGCCACCAGTGACAGGATCACTAACTATGGCTACACCTTC
CATSDRITNYGYTF
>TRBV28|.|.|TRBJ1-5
TGTGCCAGCAGTTTGGGCGGGGGCCCGTATCAGCCCCAGCATTTT
CASSLGGGPYQPQHF
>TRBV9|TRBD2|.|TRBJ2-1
TGTGCCAGCAGCGTAGCACCCGGGACTAGCGGGAGTAGGGGCTCCTACAATGAGCAGTTCTTC
CASSVAPGTSGSRGSYNEQFF
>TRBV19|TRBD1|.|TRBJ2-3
TGTGCCAGAAATGGGTTTGGGGGACAGGGAGACACAGATACGCAGTATTTT
CARNGFGGQGDTDTQYF
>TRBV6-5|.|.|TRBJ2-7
TGTGCCAGCGGGAACGGGATTATTACGATCGAGCAGTACTTC
CASGNGIITIEQYF
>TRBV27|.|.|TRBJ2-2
TGTGCCAGCAGTTTAAGGGTTACCGGGGAGCTGTTTTTT
CASSLRVTGELFF
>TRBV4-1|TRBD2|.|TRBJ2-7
TGCGCCAGCAGCCCTCTAGAGGGAGGGGCCTACGAGCAGTACTTC
CASSPLEGGAYEQYF
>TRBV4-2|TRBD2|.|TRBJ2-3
TGTGCCAGCAGCCAGGGGACGGGAGGGCCCCCCGATACGCAGTATTTT
CASSQGTGGPPDTQYF
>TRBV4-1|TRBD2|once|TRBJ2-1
TGCGCCAGCAGCACTCTTGCTAATCTAGCGGGTTACAATGAGCAGTTCTTC
CASSTLANLAGYNEQFF
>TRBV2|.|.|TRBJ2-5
TGTGCCAGCAGTCGGACGGTACAAGAGACCCAGTACTTC
CASSRTVQETQYF
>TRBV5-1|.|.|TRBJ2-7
TGCGCCAGCAGTGACCATTCCCAGACCTACGAGCAGTACTTC
CASSDHSQTYEQYF
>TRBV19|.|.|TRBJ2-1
TGTGCCAGTAGTGCCAATAAAAACAGGATTGGGCAGTTCTTC
CASSANKNRIGQFF
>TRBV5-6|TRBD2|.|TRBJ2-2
TGTGCCAGCAGCTCGGGACTAGCGGGAGGGATGAACACCGGGGAGCTGTTTTTT
CASSSGLAGGMNTGELFF
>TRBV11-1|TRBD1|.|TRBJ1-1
TGTGCCAGCAGCTCCGGGGACAGGGGGAACACTGAAGCTTTCTTT
CASSSGDRGNTEAFF
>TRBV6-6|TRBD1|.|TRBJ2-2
TGTGCCAGCAATTACCGACAGGGGGCGGGCACCGGGGAGCTGTTTTTT
CASNYRQGAGTGELFF
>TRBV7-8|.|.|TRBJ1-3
TGTGCCAGCAGGACAGACCTTTCTGGAAACACCATATATTTT
CASRTDLSGNTIYF
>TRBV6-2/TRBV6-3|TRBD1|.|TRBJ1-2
TGTGCCAGCAGTTCCCATCTTACCGGGACAGGTGGATATGGCTACACCTTC
CASSSHLTGTGGYGYTF
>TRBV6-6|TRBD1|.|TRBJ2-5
TGTGCCAGCAGTGCGGACAGGGGATTCCACCAAGAGACCCAGTACTTC
CASSADRGFHQETQYF
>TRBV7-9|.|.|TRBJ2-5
TGTGCCAGCAGATCGGCCGGCAAAGAGACCCAGTACTTC
CASRSAGKETQYF
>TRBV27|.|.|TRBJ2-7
TGTGCCAGCCGGTTGGTAAGGGCCTACGAGCAGTACTTC
CASRLVRAYEQYF
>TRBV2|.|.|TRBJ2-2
TGTGCCAGCATCTCAATCACCGGGGAGCTGTTTTTT
CASISITGELFF
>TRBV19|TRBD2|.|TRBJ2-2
TGTGCCAGTAGGGGGACTAGCGTTGCCGGGGAGCTGTTTTTT
CASRGTSVAGELFF
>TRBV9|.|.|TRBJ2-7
TGTGCCAGCAGCGTAGATCCTAGTAGCTCCTACGAGCAGTACTTC
CASSVDPSSSYEQYF
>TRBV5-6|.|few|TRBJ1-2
TGTGCCAGCAGCTCGGGAGATAACTATGGCTACACCTTC
CASSSGDNYGYTF
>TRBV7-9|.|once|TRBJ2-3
TGTGCCAGCAGCTTAGGAGAGTGGGATACGCAGTATTTT
CASSLGEWDTQYF
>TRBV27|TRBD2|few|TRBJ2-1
TGTGCCAGCAGTTTTCAACCGACTAGCGGTCCCTACAATGAGCAGTTCTTC
CASSFQPTSGPYNEQFF
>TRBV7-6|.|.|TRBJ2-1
TGTGCCAGCAGCTTAGGGGTCAATAGGGTGAATGAGCAGTTCTTC
CASSLGVNRVNEQFF
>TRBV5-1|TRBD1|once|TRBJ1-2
TGCGCCAGCAGCCCGGGACAGGGAAGGAATGGCTACACCTTC
CASSPGQGRNGYTF
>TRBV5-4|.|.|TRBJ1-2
TGTGCCAGCAGCTTGGCCGGATATCGGGGCTACACCTTC
CASSLAGYRGYTF
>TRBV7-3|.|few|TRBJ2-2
TGTGCCAGCAGCGTTAATTATATCAAGGGGACCGGGGAGCTGTTTTTT
CASSVNYIKGTGELFF
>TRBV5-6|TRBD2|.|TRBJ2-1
TGTGCCAGCAGCTTTATTGGCCTAGCGGGCTACAATGAGCAGTTCTTC
CASSFIGLAGYNEQFF
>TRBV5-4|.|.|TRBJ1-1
TGTGCCAGCAGCTTGGGGAGCCGGGAACATGAAGCTTTCTTT
CASSLGSREHEAFF
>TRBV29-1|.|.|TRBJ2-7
TGCAGCGTTGAGGGCTCAGGAGGCTTCTACGAGCAGTACTTC
CSVEGSGGFYEQYF
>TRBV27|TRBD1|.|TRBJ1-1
TGTGCCAGCAGTCCCCCGGGGCAGGGGGCAATGAACACTGAAGCTTTCTTT
CASSPPGQGAMNTEAFF
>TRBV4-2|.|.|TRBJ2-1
TGTGCCAGCAGCCAAGGTAAGGGAGGCTACAATGAGCAGTTCTTC
CASSQGKGGYNEQFF
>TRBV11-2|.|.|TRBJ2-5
TGTGCCAGCAGCTTAGATTGGGTCCGGCGGCAGGGGTCGGAGGAGACCCAGTACTTC
CASSLDWVRRQGSEETQYF
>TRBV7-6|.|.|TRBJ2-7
TGTGCCAGCAGCTTTGGGCAGAAGTCCTACGAGCAGTACTTC
CASSFGQKSYEQYF
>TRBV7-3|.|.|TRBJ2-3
TGTGCCAGCAGCTCAGCGGGCAGCACAGATACGCAGTATTTT
CASSSAGSTDTQYF
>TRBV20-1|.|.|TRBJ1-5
TGCAGTGCTAGTACGGGTGATCAGCCCCAGCATTTT
CSASTGDQPQHF
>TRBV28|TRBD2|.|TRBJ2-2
TGTGCCAGCAGCCCGGGTACTAGCGGGATCCCGACCGGGGAGCTGTTTTTT
CASSPGTSGIPTGELFF